This TCR beta chain was profiled in a study of blood T cells in healthy people across ages. The ends were cut back, 0 bases at V and 11 bases at J, with 22 bases in the middle. The CDR3 covers 16 residues. The germline gives CDR1 LNHNV, CDR2 YYDKDF (reference sequence). Donation came from healthy Caucasian individuals in Russia who were aged about 6 to 95. Drawing of peripheral blood yielded 8.5 to 10 milliliters from each donor. A second PCR of 7 to 11 cycles used a sample-barcoded 5' primer and a J-beta primer mix. TCRdb recomputed calls from the 5' RACE reads with MiXCR, one row per CDR3 protein. The sample lists about 1 million distinct CDR3 sequences, around 43% seen once, with approximately 17% in the top ten. This clonotype was seen only a few times. One base away lies a much larger clone, so this may be a sequencing read error.

The sequence came from a woman aged 60 to 75 in good health. What was sequenced was blood. The chain carries TRBV15 and TRBJ2-5, with D unresolved. CDR3 residues: CATSRDTWVGYDEQYF. CDR3 nucleotides: TGTGCCACCAGCAGAGATACGTGGGTAGGCTATGATGAGCAGTACTTC.